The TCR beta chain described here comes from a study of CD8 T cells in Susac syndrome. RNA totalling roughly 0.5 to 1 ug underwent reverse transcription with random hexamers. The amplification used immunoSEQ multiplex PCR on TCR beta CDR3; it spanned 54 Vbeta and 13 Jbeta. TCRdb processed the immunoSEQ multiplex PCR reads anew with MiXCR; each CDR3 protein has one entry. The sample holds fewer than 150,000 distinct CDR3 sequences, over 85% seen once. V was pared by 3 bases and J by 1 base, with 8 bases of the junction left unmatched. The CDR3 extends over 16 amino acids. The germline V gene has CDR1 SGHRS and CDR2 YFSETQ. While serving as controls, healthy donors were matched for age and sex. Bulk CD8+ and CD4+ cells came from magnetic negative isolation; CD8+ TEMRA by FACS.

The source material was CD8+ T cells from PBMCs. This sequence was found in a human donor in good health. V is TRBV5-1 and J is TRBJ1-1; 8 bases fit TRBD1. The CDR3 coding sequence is TGCGCCAGCAGCTGGGGGTGGACAGGGCAGAACACTGAAGCTTTCTTT. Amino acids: CASSWGWTGQNTEAFF. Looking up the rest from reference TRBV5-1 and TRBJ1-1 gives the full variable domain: KAGVTQTPRYLIKTRGQQVTLSCSPISGHRSVSWYQQTPGQGLQFLFEYFSETQRNKGNFPGRFSGRQFSNSRSEMNVSTLELGDSALYLCASSWGWTGQNTEAFFGQGTRLTVV.